This T cell receptor (beta chain) was recovered during a study of T cells after yellow fever vaccination. Study-level results: Faster peaking, at day 5 versus 15, marked a secondary response that was weaker. Reappearance after the booster was seen for most primary-vaccination clones, at 96% CD4 and less than 90% CD8.

For this clonotype: Its antigen is undetermined.

Germline V gene lookup returns CDR1 KGHDR and CDR2 SFDVKD. CDR3 length: 16 amino acids. V dropped 3 bases and J dropped 4; count of bases not matched to a gene: 7. A 5'RACE template-switching step, the method used to make TCR cDNA, added a universal primer site and UMIs. A single record per CDR3 protein comes from TCRdb applying MiXCR to the 5' RACE reads. This repertoire shows 500,000 to 550,000 distinct CDR3 sequences, around a fifth found once; its top ten account for about 15%. The sample consisted of PBMCs, taken approximately 22 days after the first yellow fever vaccination. The source is a man aged 18 to 35 who received the YFV17D yellow fever vaccine. The chain combines TRBV24-1 with TRBJ2-2, with 7 bases matching TRBD1. The CDR3 is CATSDHRGLITGELFF. The CDR3 DNA reads as TGTGCCACCAGTGATCACAGGGGTCTCATCACCGGGGAGCTGTTTTTT.